Shown below are 27 T cell receptor beta chains from a single sample sequenced in a study of shared clonotypes between healthy human individuals. The protocol was immunoSEQ multiplex PCR, while the TCRdb copy is restricted to in-frame clones and leaves out a portion. Among about 380,000 clones listed, approximately 97% were seen once. The sample consisted of memory CD8+ T cells sorted from blood. The subset was: CD45RO+ cells pooled with CCR7-negative TemRA cells. These receptor sequences come from a man aged 30-40 years in good health.

V usage is TRBV18 and J usage is TRBJ2-7, with D unresolved. Germline CDR1 KGHSH, CDR2 LQKENI. V was trimmed by 3 bases and J by 2 bases, leaving 14 bases between them. CDR3 length equals 15 residues. The CDR3 sequence is CASSPRGLLPYEQYF. The CDR3 DNA reads as TGTGCCAGCTCACCCAGAGGCCTACTTCCCTACGAGCAGTACTTC.

V is TRBV4-1 and J is TRBJ2-4, with TRBD2 as a possible D gene (6 bases). Per the germline V gene, CDR1 is MGHRA and CDR2 is YSYEKL. The CDR3 spans 15 residues. V was cut by 3 bases and J by 0 bases, with 9 bases left in between. The DNA for the CDR3 is TGCGCCAGCAGCCACCGGGGGATAGCCAAAAACATTCAGTACTTC. It yields the protein CASSHRGIAKNIQYF.

The V gene is TRBV6-6, the J gene TRBJ2-3; 9 nucleotides match TRBD1. Trimming took 4 bases from V and 3 from J; bases not matched to a gene: 5. This CDR3 is built from 15 residues. Germline CDR1 MNHNY, CDR2 SVGAGI (reference sequence). In DNA form, the CDR3 reads TGTGCCAGCAGTTGGCCGGGACAGGGTACAGATACGCAGTATTTT. This gives the protein CASSWPGQGTDTQYF.

This clone was counted once. V gene TRBV7-6 combines with J gene TRBJ2-3; D may be TRBD1 or TRBD2 (5 bases each). Germline V CDR1 and CDR2: SGHVS, FNYEAQ. Trimming pared 2 bases from V and 2 bases from J, leaving 14 bases between. This CDR3 comprises 16 residues. DNA for the CDR3: TGTGCCAGCAGCTTATTGGTGGGACCGGACACAGATACGCAGTATTTT. It encodes CASSLLVGPDTDTQYF.

The V and J genes are TRBV2 and TRBJ2-7, with D unclear. V was cut by 2 bases and J by 0 bases, with 8 bases left in between. This CDR3 has 14 residues. Germline lookup yields CDR1 SNHLY and CDR2 FYNNEI. The CDR3 protein is CASSESPDSYEQYF. The CDR3 coding sequence is TGTGCCAGCAGTGAATCCCCCGACTCCTACGAGCAGTACTTC.

This chain uses TRBV6-5 with TRBJ2-5; D is undetermined. The germline V gene has CDR1 MNHEY and CDR2 SVGAGI. The V gene lost 7 bases and the J gene lost 1 base, with 16 bases spanning the gap. The CDR3 has 15 amino acids. The DNA for the CDR3 is TGTGCCAGCACGACTGGCAGGAGACTCCAAGAGACCCAGTACTTC. Its protein is CASTTGRRLQETQYF.

The genes are TRBV30 and TRBJ2-7; TRBD1 agrees at 8 bases. Losses at the gene ends were 0 bases for V and 5 bases for J; bases not matched to a gene: 15. The CDR3 has 17 residues. Germline V gene sequence: CDR1 GTSNPN, CDR2 SVGIG (reference sequence). The CDR3 is CAWSVVWDRWGRNEQYF. For the CDR3, the DNA is TGTGCCTGGAGTGTAGTTTGGGACAGGTGGGGAAGAAACGAGCAGTACTTC.

V usage is TRBV7-8 and J usage is TRBJ2-3; D remains ambiguous. This CDR3 is 14 amino acids long. Trimming stripped 5 bases from V and 3 bases from J, with 12 bases between. Per germline, CDR1 SGHVS and CDR2 FQNEAQ. In DNA form, the CDR3 reads TGTGCCAGCAGCCCACCTGAGACTACAGATACGCAGTATTTT. Amino acids: CASSPPETTDTQYF.

This sequence joins TRBV2 and TRBJ2-7; D may be TRBD2 (6 bases). This CDR3 region has 14 residues. Germline V gene lookup returns CDR1 SNHLY and CDR2 FYNNEI. V lost 8 bases, J lost 0 bases, and 14 bases lay in between. CDR3 in amino acids: CASAISGYSYEQYF. CDR3 in DNA: TGTGCCAGCGCCATCAGCGGGTACTCCTACGAGCAGTACTTC.

The chain joins TRBV7-9 to TRBJ2-1; TRBD2 aligns across 13 bases. The germline V gene has CDR1 SEHNR and CDR2 FQNEAQ (reference sequence). V lost 3 bases and J lost 6; bases outside the gene matches: 8. CDR3 length equals 17 residues. CDR3 bases: TGTGCCAGCAGCTTCCCGGGACTAGCGGGATTTGTCAATGAGCAGTTCTTC. Protein sequence: CASSFPGLAGFVNEQFF.

The CDR3 sequence is CASSRTSGAYNEQFF. The CDR3 DNA is TGTGCCAGCAGCAGAACTAGCGGGGCTTACAATGAGCAGTTCTTC. The chain combines TRBV6-5 with TRBJ2-1; 10 nucleotides agree with TRBD2. The CDR3 has 15 amino acids. Germline V gives CDR1 MNHEY, CDR2 SVGAGI. V dropped 6 bases and J dropped 4; count of bases not matched to a gene: 6.

The chain couples TRBV11-2 to TRBJ1-1; possibly TRBD1 for D (6 bases). V was cut by 5 bases and J by 3 bases, with 16 bases left in between. Germline loops: CDR1 SGHAT, CDR2 FQNNGV. The CDR3 is 15 residues long. CDR3 in DNA: TGTGCCAGCAGCCCCCGGGACATCGATTACACTGAAGCTTTCTTT. Amino acids: CASSPRDIDYTEAFF.

The rearrangement joins TRBV10-1 to TRBJ1-5; D unclear. CDR1 and CDR2 from the germline V gene are WNHNN and SYGVQD (reference sequence). CDR3 length: 12 residues. The germline V and J ends were trimmed by 3 bases and 2 bases, with 2 bases remaining between them. This chain's CDR3 is CASSDGNQPQHF. CDR3 nucleotide sequence: TGCGCCAGCAGTGACGGCAATCAGCCCCAGCATTTT.

V gene TRBV29-1 combines with J gene TRBJ2-7; D call uncertain. CDR1 and CDR2 from the germline V gene are SQVTM and ANQGSEA. This CDR3 has 12 residues. V lost 3 bases, J lost 1 base, and 7 bases lay in between. CDR3: CSVELLSYEQYF. Written as DNA, the CDR3 is TGCAGCGTTGAGCTCTTGTCCTACGAGCAGTACTTC.

Of note for this clone: The same CDR3 arises from other DNA sequences in this sample as well. The chain employs TRBV27 and TRBJ1-2; D is undetermined. Between the trimmed V and J ends, which lost 2 bases and 5 bases, there was a span of 9 bases. The V gene's germline CDR1 is MNHEY and CDR2 SMNVEV (reference sequence). CDR3 length equals 13 residues. The CDR3 is CASSLTGSYGYTF. The CDR3 bases are TGTGCCAGCAGTTTAACTGGAAGTTATGGCTACACCTTC.

The rearrangement uses TRBV30 and TRBJ1-2; D may be TRBD1 (5 bases). CDR1 and CDR2 from the germline V gene are GTSNPN and SVGIG (reference sequence). The CDR3 is made up of 11 amino acids. Trimming removed 4 bases at V and 8 bases at J, with 11 bases between. The DNA of the CDR3 is TGTGCCTGGATGGTCTGGGACGGCTACACCTTC. It translates to CAWMVWDGYTF.

V usage is TRBV19 and J usage is TRBJ1-6, with D possibly TRBD1 on 5 matching bases. The CDR3 length is 14 residues. V shed 4 bases and J shed 5 bases, with 9 bases lying between them. Per the germline V gene, CDR1 is LNHDA and CDR2 is SQIVND (reference sequence). The CDR3 loop is CASSRDGNNSPLHF. CDR3 DNA: TGTGCCAGTAGTAGGGACGGAAATAATTCACCCCTCCACTTT.

V and J are TRBV5-4 and TRBJ2-1, with D tentatively TRBD2 (5 bases). CDR1 and CDR2 (germline): SGHNT, YYREEE (reference sequence). The CDR3 sequence is 13 residues long. V was cut by 4 bases and J by 6 bases, with 11 bases left in between. As DNA, the CDR3 is TGTGCCAGCAGCGGGAGTTGGAGCAATGAGCAGTTCTTC. It is translated as CASSGSWSNEQFF.

This chain joins TRBV4-1 and TRBJ2-2; D not resolved. V lost 0 bases, J lost 6 bases, and 8 bases lay in between. From germline, CDR1 is MGHRA and CDR2 YSYEKL. The CDR3 consists of 14 residues. The CDR3 region is CASSQEALPGELFF. In DNA, the CDR3 is TGCGCCAGCAGCCAAGAGGCGTTGCCCGGGGAGCTGTTTTTT.

The V call is TRBV25-1, the J call TRBJ1-4; D not resolved. V lost 3 bases and J 7 bases, leaving 12 bases between the germline ends. The CDR3 is 14 residues long. Germline loops: CDR1 MGHDK, CDR2 SYGVNS. The CDR3 DNA reads as TGTGCCAGCAGTGACAGGTTTTCGGCTGAAAAACTGTTTTTT. Encoded protein: CASSDRFSAEKLFF.

V is TRBV2 and J is TRBJ2-7; D could derive from TRBD1 or TRBD2 (6 bases each). CDR3 length: 16 amino acids. With 7 bases removed from V and 0 bases from J, the gap between germline ends came to 19 bases. Germline V CDR1 and CDR2: SNHLY, FYNNEI. This CDR3 is CASTTPGATISYEQYF. DNA of the CDR3: TGTGCCAGCACCACCCCGGGGGCTACTATCTCCTACGAGCAGTACTTC. Complete variable domain (other parts from reference TRBV2 and TRBJ2-7): EPEVTQTPSHQVTQMGQEVILRCVPISNHLYFYWYRQILGQKVEFLVSFYNNEISEKSEIFDDQFSVERPDGSNFTLKIRSTKLEDSAMYFCASTTPGATISYEQYFGPGTRLTVT.

The table lists this clone with a count of one. The rearrangement links TRBV4-1 to TRBJ2-3, with 8 bases lining up with TRBD2. This CDR3 is 16 amino acids long. Unmatched junction bases numbered 9, after V lost 1 base and J lost 6 bases. Germline CDR1 reads MGHRA; CDR2 reads YSYEKL. CDR3 nucleotide sequence: TGCGCCAGCAGCCAAGGGTGGGGCGGGGGGTCCGATACGCAGTATTTT. Residues: CASSQGWGGGSDTQYF.

This chain links TRBV6-1 with TRBJ1-5; D is possibly TRBD1 (5 bases). Germline-derived CDR1 and CDR2 are MNHNS and SASEGT. CDR3 length equals 15 residues. V was clipped by 6 bases and J by 2 bases, with 14 bases between them. This CDR3 is CASSAGRVGNQPQHF. CDR3 DNA: TGTGCCAGCAGCGCAGGGAGGGTAGGCAATCAGCCCCAGCATTTT.

This chain connects TRBV28 to TRBJ2-7; D may match TRBD1 or TRBD2 (5 bases each). The CDR3 spans 14 residues. The V gene lost 6 bases and the J gene lost 5 bases, with 17 bases spanning the gap. The germline V gene has CDR1 MDHEN and CDR2 SYDVKM. The CDR3 loop is CASRPLTGQNEQYF. The CDR3 region has the DNA TGTGCCAGCAGGCCCCTCACGGGGCAGAACGAGCAGTACTTC. Using reference TRBV28 and TRBJ2-7 for the parts outside the CDR3, the full variable domain is DVKVTQSSRYLVKRTGEKVFLECVQDMDHENMFWYRQDPGLGLRLIYFSYDVKMKEKGDIPEGYSVSREKKERFSLILESASTNQTSMYLCASRPLTGQNEQYFGPGTRLTVT.

This clone was counted only a few times. V is TRBV28 and J is TRBJ1-3; D is ambiguous. CDR3 size: 10 residues. Germline-derived CDR1 and CDR2 are MDHEN and SYDVKM. Trimming left V 5 bases short and J 4 bases short, with 0 bases between. The CDR3 nucleotides are TGTGCCAGCAGTGGAAACACCATATATTTT. This codes for CASSGNTIYF.

CDR3 in DNA: TGTGCCAGCAGTTCGACAGGGCCTAATCAGCCCCAGCATTTT. It codes for CASSSTGPNQPQHF. This chain connects TRBV27 to TRBJ1-5, with TRBD1 matching over 7 bases. The germline gives CDR1 MNHEY, CDR2 SMNVEV (reference sequence). The CDR3 loop spans 14 amino acids. V lost 4 bases, J lost 4 bases, and 4 bases stayed unmatched.

This chain uses TRBV5-5 with TRBJ2-7; no clear D. Germline CDR1 SGHKS, CDR2 YYEKEE (reference sequence). V lost 2 bases to trimming and J lost 7 bases, with 7 bases between them. The CDR3 sequence is 11 residues long. The CDR3 loop reads CASSFGREQYF. CDR3 DNA sequence: TGTGCCAGCAGCTTTGGTCGGGAGCAGTACTTC.